The TCR beta chain described here comes from a study of blood T cell repertoires in COVID-19. Using immunoSEQ multiplex PCR, the repertoire was profiled, and TCRdb retains in-frame clones only, with some absent. The repertoire has nearly 55,000 clones, 86% of them found once; the top ten carry roughly 10%. The CDR3 consists of 17 residues. Unmatched junction bases numbered 3, after V lost 4 bases and J lost 2 bases. The germline gives CDR1 SGHTA, CDR2 FQGTGA. The TCR originated in a man in his sixties or seventies with active COVID-19. J is TRBJ2-6 and V is TRBV7-3; 12 bases map to TRBD1. Sequences were obtained from peripheral blood. As DNA, the CDR3 is TGTGCCAGCAGCTCTGGGACAGGGGGCACTGGGGCCAACGTCCTGACTTTC. Translating gives CASSSGTGGTGANVLTF.